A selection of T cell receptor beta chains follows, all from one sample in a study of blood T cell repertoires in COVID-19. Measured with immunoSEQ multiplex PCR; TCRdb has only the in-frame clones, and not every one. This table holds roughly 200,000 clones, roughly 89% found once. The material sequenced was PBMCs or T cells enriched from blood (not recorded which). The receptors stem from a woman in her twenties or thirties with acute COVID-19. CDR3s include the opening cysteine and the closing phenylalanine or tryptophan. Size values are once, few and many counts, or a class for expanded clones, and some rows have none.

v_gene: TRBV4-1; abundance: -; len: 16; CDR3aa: CASSQGEGLYNSPLHF
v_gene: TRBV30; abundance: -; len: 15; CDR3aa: CARGQGPLLGSPLHF
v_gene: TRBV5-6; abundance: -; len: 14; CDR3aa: CASSWGTSNYGYTF
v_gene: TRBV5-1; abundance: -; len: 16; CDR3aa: CASSLGGQPTNEKLFF
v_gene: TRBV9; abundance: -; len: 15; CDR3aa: CASSVGGGDSYEQYF
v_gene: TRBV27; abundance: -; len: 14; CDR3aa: CASSYRGVNTEAFF
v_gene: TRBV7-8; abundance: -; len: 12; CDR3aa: CASSPSSVEQYF
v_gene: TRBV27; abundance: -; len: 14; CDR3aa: CASSITVSNQPQHF
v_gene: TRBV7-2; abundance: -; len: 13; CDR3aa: CASSLVEGYEQYF
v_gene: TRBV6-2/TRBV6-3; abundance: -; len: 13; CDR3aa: CASSLYGANVLTF
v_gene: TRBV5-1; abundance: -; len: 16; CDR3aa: CASSSSDRTYNSPLHF
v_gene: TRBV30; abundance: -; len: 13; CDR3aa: CAWTGGMGEKLFF
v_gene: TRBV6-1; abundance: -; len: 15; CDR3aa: CASSEGAGGTYEQYF
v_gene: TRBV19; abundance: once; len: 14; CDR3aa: CASSSPGNLYEQYF
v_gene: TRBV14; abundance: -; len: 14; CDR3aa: CASSQGGANYGYTF
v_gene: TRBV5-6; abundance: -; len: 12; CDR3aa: CASSSQGHTQYF
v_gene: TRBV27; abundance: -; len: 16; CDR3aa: CASSFLRQGTKNIQYF
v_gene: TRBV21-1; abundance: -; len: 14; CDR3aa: CASSIQGDNEKLFF
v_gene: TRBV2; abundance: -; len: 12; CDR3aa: CASSEGPYEQYF
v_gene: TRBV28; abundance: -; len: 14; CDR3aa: CASSSNRVGNTIYF
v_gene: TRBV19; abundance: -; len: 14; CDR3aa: CASSMDRVNSPLHF
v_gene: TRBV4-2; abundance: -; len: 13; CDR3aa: CASSQDRPEGYTF
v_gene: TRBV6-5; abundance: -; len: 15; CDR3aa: CASSLDREYNQPQHF
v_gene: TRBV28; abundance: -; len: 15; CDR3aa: CASSYRDRGSYEQYF
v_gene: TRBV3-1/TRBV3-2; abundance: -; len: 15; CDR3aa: CASSQTGTGFNEQYF
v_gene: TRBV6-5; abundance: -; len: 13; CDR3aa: CASSRGPDTEAFF
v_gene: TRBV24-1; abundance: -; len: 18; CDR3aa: CATSELKTGGQVTGELFF
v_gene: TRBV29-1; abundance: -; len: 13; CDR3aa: CSAVGQVSYEQYF